Shown below are 11 T cell receptor beta chains from a single sample sequenced in a study of sequential checkpoint blockade in melanoma. The table came from immunoSEQ multiplex PCR; TCRdb's copy has only in-frame clones and leaves some out. The sample carries approximately 10,000 clones, around 73% recorded once. Treatment denoted: randomized to nivolumab then ipilimumab (arm A) or the reverse (arm B). The sequencing used CD8+ T cells sorted from blood (inferred from file names), collected from a patient given nivolumab and ipilimumab in sequence. Every receptor here comes from a human donor with melanoma.

This rearrangement joins TRBV30 to TRBJ2-5; D is unclear. V was pared by 5 bases and J by 1 base, with 17 bases between. The germline gives CDR1 GTSNPN, CDR2 SVGIG (reference sequence). The CDR3 has 15 residues. The CDR3 bases are TGTGCCTGGGCCTACAGAGAAGCCGCCCAAGAGACCCAGTACTTC. It is translated as CAWAYREAAQETQYF.

This clone appeared once. The chain couples TRBV9 to TRBJ2-1; 9 bases line up with TRBD2. Trimming cost V 5 bases and J 9 bases; bases outside gene matches: 12. CDR1 is SGDLS, CDR2 YYNGEE, per germline. This CDR3 contains 15 residues. The DNA for the CDR3 is TGTGCCAGCAGTGATTACAAGCGGGGGGAGAGTGAGCAGTTCTTC. The encoded protein is CASSDYKRGESEQFF.

This clone was counted a few times. This chain uses TRBV13 with TRBJ1-1; no reliable D call. The CDR3 sequence is 12 residues long. Deletions cut 4 bases from V and 3 bases from J, with 6 bases between. CDR1 PRHDT and CDR2 FYEKMQ come from the germline V gene (reference sequence). CDR3 coding DNA: TGTGCCAGCAGCTATCAGGACACTGAAGCTTTCTTT. It codes for CASSYQDTEAFF.

The V call is TRBV9, the J call TRBJ1-3; D not resolved. The germline V gene encodes CDR1 SGDLS and CDR2 YYNGEE. The CDR3 extends over 15 amino acids. Deletions cut 3 bases from V and 0 bases from J, with 10 bases between. DNA of the CDR3: TGTGCCAGCAGCGCCCGGGATACCTCTGGAAACACCATATATTTT. Its protein product is CASSARDTSGNTIYF.

This rearrangement joins TRBV5-1 to TRBJ1-1; D is possibly TRBD1 (5 bases). Trimming pared 3 bases from V and 1 base from J, leaving 10 bases between. Germline assignment: CDR1 SGHRS and CDR2 YFSETQ. The CDR3 has 14 amino acids. CDR3 loop: CASSYDSPNTEAFF. The CDR3 DNA sequence: TGCGCCAGCAGCTACGACAGCCCGAACACTGAAGCTTTCTTT.

The chain's CDR3 is CATSRDRGKYTF. The CDR3 bases are TGTGCCACCAGCAGAGATCGGGGGAAGTACACCTTC. V and J are TRBV15 and TRBJ1-2; weak D call: TRBD1 (5 bases). Germline V gives CDR1 LNHNV, CDR2 YYDKDF (reference sequence). The CDR3 is made up of 12 amino acids. V gave up 0 bases and J gave up 11 bases, with 10 bases separating them.

The chain carries TRBV4-1 and TRBJ2-7; D call uncertain. The CDR3 runs to 13 residues. Looked up from germline, CDR1 is MGHRA and CDR2 is YSYEKL. V was cut by 0 bases and J by 7 bases, with 10 bases left in between. The CDR3: CASSQDWPEEQYF. CDR3 DNA: TGCGCCAGCAGCCAAGATTGGCCGGAGGAGCAGTACTTC.

This chain connects TRBV6-5 to TRBJ1-1, with TRBD1 matching over 8 bases. This CDR3 has 15 amino acids. Germline CDR1 and CDR2: MNHEY and SVGAGI. V was clipped by 6 bases and J by 4 bases; unmatched bases: 10. DNA of the CDR3: TGTGCCAGCAGGCCTCCCAGGGGGCTTCGCACTGAAGCTTTCTTT. This translates into CASRPPRGLRTEAFF.

The rearrangement uses TRBV21-1 and TRBJ2-1; the D call in the table, TRBD2, was not verified against the DNA. TRBV21-1 is listed as a pseudogene. This CDR3 region has 15 residues. This CDR3 reads CASSKGTSSYNEQFF. For the CDR3, the DNA is TGTGCCAGCAGCAAAGGGACTAGCTCCTACAATGAGCAGTTCTTC.

CDR3 in DNA: TGTGCCAGCAGCGTAGGTTGGACTAGCGGGATGGACGAGCAGTACTTC. This encodes CASSVGWTSGMDEQYF. This chain uses TRBV9 with TRBJ2-5; the match to TRBD2 covers 12 bases. TRBJ2-7 explains the end of the DNA better; the J call may be wrong. Germline CDR1 is SGDLS and CDR2 is YYNGEE. The CDR3 has 16 residues.

The rearrangement joins TRBV10-2 to TRBJ2-1; TRBD1 is a possible D gene (6 bases). In germline, CDR1 is WSHSY, CDR2 SAAADI. The V gene lost 8 bases and the J gene lost 4 bases, with 6 bases spanning the gap. This CDR3 is 11 amino acids long. CDR3 in DNA: TGCGCCAGCCAGGGGTACAATGAGCAGTTCTTC. Translation: CASQGYNEQFF.